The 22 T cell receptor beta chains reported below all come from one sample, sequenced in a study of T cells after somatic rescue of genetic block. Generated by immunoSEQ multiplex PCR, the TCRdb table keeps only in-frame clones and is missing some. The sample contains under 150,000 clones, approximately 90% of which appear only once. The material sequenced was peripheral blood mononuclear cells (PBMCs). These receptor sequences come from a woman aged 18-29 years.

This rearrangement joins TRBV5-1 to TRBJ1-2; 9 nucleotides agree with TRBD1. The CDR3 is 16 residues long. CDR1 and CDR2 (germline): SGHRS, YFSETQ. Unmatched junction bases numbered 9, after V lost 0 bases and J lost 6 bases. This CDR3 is CASSLGTGQGRNGYTF. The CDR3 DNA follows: TGCGCCAGCAGCTTGGGGACGGGACAGGGAAGGAATGGCTACACCTTC.

The CDR3 sequence: CSADDSYEQYF. DNA of the CDR3: TGCAGTGCTGACGACAGTTACGAGCAGTACTTC. The V gene is TRBV20-1, the J gene TRBJ2-7, with D possibly matching TRBD1 (5 bases). V dropped 5 bases and J dropped 4 bases, with 9 bases sitting between them. Germline CDR1 DFQATT, CDR2 SNEGSKA (reference sequence). The CDR3 has 11 amino acids.

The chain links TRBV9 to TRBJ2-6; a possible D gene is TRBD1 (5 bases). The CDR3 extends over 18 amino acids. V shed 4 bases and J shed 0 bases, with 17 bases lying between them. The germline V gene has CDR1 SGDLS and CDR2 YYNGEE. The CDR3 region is CASSPRPTAFSGANVLTF. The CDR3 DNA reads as TGTGCCAGCAGCCCCCGGCCGACAGCTTTCTCTGGGGCCAACGTCCTGACTTTC.

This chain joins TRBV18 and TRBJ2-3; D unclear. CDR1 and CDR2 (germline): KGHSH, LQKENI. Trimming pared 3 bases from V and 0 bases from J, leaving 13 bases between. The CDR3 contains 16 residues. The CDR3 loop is CASSPLAVPSTDTQYF. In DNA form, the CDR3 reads TGTGCCAGCTCACCTCTCGCCGTCCCTAGCACAGATACGCAGTATTTT.

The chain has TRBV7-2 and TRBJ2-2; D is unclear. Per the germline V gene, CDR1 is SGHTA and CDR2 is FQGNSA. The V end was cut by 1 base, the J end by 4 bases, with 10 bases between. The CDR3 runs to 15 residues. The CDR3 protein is CASSLVAAATGELFF. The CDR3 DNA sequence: TGTGCCAGCAGCTTAGTGGCGGCTGCCACCGGGGAGCTGTTTTTT.

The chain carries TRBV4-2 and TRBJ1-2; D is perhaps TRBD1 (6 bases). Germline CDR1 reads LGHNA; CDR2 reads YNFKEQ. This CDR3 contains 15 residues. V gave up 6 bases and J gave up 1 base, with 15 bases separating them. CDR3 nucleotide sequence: TGTGCCAGCAGGAGACAGGTAGAGGATAACTATGGCTACACCTTC. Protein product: CASRRQVEDNYGYTF.

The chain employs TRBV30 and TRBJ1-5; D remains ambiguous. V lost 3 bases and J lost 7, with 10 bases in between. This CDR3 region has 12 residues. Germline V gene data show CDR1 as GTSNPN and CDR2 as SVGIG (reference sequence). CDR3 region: CAWSNAAQPQHF. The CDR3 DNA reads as TGTGCCTGGAGCAACGCTGCACAGCCCCAGCATTTT.

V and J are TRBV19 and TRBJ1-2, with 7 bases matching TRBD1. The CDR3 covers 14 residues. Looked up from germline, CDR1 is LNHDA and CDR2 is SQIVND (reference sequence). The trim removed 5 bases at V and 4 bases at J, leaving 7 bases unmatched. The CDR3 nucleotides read TGTGCCAGTAGTGTCGACAGGGTGTCCTATGGCTACACCTTC. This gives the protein CASSVDRVSYGYTF.

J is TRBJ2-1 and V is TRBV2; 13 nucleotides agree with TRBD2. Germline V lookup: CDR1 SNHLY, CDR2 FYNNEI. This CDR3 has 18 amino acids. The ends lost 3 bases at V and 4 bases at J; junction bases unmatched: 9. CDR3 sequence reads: CASSDGTSGDPTYNEQFF. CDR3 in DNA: TGTGCCAGCAGTGACGGGACTAGCGGGGACCCTACTTACAATGAGCAGTTCTTC.

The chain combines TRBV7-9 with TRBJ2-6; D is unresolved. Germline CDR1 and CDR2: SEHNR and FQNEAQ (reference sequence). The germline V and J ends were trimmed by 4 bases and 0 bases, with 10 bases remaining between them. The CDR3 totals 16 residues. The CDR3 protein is CASSSAGRSGANVLTF. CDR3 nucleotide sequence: TGTGCCAGCAGCTCCGCAGGCCGCTCTGGGGCCAACGTCCTGACTTTC. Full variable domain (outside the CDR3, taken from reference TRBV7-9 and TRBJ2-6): DTGVSQNPRHKITKRGQNVTFRCDPISEHNRLYWYRQTLGQGPEFLTYFQNEAQLEKSRLLSDRFSAERPKGSFSTLEIQRTEQGDSAMYLCASSSAGRSGANVLTFGAGSRLTVL.

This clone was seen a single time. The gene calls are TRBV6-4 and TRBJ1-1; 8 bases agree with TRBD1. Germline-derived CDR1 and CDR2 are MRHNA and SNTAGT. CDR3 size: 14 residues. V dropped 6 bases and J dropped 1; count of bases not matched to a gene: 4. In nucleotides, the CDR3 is TGTGCCAGCAGACCGGGACAGGCGAACACTGAAGCTTTCTTT. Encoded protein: CASRPGQANTEAFF.

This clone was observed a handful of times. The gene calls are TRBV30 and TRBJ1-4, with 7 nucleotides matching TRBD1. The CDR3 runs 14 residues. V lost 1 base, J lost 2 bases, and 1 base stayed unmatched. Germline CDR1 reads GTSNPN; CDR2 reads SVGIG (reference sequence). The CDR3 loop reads CAWSGDSTNEKLFF. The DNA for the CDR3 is TGTGCCTGGAGTGGGGACAGCACTAATGAAAAACTGTTTTTT.

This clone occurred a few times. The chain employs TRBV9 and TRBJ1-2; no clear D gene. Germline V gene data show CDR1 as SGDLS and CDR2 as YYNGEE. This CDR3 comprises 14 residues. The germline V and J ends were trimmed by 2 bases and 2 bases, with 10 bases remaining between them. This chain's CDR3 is CASSVIEGNYGYTF. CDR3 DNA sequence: TGTGCCAGCAGCGTTATTGAGGGCAACTATGGCTACACCTTC.

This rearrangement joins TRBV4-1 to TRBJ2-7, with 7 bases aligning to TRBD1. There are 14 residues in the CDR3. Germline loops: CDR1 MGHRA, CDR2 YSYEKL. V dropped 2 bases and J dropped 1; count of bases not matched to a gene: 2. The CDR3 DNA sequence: TGCGCCAGCAGCCAAACAGGGGAATCCTACGAGCAGTACTTC. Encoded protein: CASSQTGESYEQYF.

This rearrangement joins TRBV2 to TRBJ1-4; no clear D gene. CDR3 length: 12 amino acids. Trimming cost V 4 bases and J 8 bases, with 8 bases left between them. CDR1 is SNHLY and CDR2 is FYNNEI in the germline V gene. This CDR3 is CASSASGEKLFF. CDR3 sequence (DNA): TGTGCCAGCAGTGCTTCGGGGGAAAAACTGTTTTTT.

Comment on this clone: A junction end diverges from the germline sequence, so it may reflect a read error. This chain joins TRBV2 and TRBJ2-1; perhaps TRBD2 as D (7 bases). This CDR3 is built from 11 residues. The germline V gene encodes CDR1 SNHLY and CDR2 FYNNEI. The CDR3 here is CASSEGRGAVF. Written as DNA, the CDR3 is TGTGCCAGCAGCGAGGGGAGGGGGGCGGTCTTC.

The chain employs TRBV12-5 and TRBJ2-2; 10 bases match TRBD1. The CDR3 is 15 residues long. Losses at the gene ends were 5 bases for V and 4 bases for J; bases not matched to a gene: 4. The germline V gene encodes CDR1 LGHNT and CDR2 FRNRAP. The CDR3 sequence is CASGPGDRGTGELFF. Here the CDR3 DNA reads TGTGCTAGTGGTCCCGGGGACAGGGGCACCGGGGAGCTGTTTTTT. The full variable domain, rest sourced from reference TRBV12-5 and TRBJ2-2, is DARVTQTPRHKVTEMGQEVTMRCQPILGHNTVFWYRQTMMQGLELLAYFRNRAPLDDSGMPKDRFSAEMPDATLATLKIQPSEPRDSAVYFCASGPGDRGTGELFFGEGSRLTVL.

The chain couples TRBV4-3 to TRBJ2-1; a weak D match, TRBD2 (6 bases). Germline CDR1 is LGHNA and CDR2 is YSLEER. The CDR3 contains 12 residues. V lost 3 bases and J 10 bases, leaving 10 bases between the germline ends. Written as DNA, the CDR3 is TGCGCCAGCAGCCAGTCAGGGAGGGAGCAGTTCTTC. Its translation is CASSQSGREQFF.

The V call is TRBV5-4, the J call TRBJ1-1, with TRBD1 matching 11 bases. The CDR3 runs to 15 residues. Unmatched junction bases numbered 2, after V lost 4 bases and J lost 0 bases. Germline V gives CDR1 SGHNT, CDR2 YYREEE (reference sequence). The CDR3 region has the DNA TGTGCCAGCAGCGGACAGGGGGCGGTGAACACTGAAGCTTTCTTT. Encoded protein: CASSGQGAVNTEAFF.

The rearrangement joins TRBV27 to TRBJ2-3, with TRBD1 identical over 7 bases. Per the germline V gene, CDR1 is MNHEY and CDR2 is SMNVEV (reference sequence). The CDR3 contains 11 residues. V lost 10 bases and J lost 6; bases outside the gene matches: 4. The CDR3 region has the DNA TGTGCCACGACAGGGCCGGATACGCAGTATTTT. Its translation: CATTGPDTQYF.

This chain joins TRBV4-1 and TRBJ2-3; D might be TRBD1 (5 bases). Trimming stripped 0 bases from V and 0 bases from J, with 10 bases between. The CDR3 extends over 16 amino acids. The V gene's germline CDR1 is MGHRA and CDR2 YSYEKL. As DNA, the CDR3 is TGCGCCAGCAGCCAAGAGGAACAGGTGAGCACAGATACGCAGTATTTT. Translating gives CASSQEEQVSTDTQYF.

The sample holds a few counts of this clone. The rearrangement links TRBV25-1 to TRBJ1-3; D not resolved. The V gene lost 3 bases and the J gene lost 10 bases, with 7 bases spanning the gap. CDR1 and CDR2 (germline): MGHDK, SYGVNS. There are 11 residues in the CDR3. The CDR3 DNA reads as TGTGCCAGCAGTGATGTGATAACCATATATTTT. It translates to CASSDVITIYF.